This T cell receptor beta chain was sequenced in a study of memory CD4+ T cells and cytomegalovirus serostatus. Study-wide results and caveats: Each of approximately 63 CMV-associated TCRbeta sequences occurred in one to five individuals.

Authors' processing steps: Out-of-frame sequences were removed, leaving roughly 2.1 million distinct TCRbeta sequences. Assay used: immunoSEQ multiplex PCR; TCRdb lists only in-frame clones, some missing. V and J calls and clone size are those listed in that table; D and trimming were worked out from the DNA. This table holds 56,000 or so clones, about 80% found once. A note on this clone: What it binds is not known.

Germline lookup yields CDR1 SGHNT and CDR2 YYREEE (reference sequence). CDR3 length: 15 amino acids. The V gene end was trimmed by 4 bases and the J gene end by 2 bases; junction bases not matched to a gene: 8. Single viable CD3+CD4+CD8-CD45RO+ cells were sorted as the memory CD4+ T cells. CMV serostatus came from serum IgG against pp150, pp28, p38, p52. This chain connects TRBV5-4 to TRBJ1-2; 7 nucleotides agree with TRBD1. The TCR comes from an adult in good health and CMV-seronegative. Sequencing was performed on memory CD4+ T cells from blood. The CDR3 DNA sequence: TGTGCCAGCAGCAAGGGACAGTATAGCAACTATGGCTACACCTTC. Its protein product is CASSKGQYSNYGYTF.